This passage covers 10 T cell receptor beta chains from one sample sequenced in a study of cytomegalovirus exposure and HLA in healthy donors (dated by TCRdb to the late 2010s). The library was generated by the immunoSEQ multiplex PCR assay. For the multiplex PCR, a mixture combining 60 forward primers for TCR Vbeta segments and 13 reverse primers for TCR Jbeta segments was used. This is the immuneACCESS table as TCRdb keeps it, with only in-frame sequences that have V and J called. A part of the clones is gone; compared with another copy, unresolved V genes explain less than half, and the rest is unexplained. For this sample the table gives approximately 150,000 clones, of which 80% to 90% were detected only once. Over 2% of the sample comes from the top ten. Sequencing was carried out using PBMCs. These TCRs come from a boy aged 2-9 years in good health and CMV-seronegative.

The J gene is TRBJ2-7, the V gene TRBV20-1; no firm D call. Germline V CDR1 and CDR2: DFQATT, SNEGSKA (reference sequence). The CDR3 length is 11 residues. The V end lost 1 base, the J end lost 4 bases, and 5 bases lay between the germline ends. This chain's CDR3 is CSARGVYEQYF. The CDR3, as DNA: TGCAGTGCTAGAGGCGTTTACGAGCAGTACTTC.

The gene calls are TRBV2 and TRBJ2-5; TRBD1 matches at 7 bases. CDR3 length: 13 residues. Germline V gene sequence: CDR1 SNHLY, CDR2 FYNNEI. The trim removed 6 bases at V and 1 base at J, leaving 2 bases unmatched. CDR3 sequence (DNA): TGTGCCAGCAGCTGGGACAGCCAAGAGACCCAGTACTTC. This sequence encodes CASSWDSQETQYF.

This clone appeared a few times. The sample holds other DNA sequences that translate to the same CDR3. CDR3 DNA: TGTGCCAGCAGCTTAGGGGCGACCTACGAGCAGTACTTC. This codes for CASSLGATYEQYF. The chain carries TRBV11-2 and TRBJ2-7; no reliable D call. This CDR3 region has 13 residues. Trimming removed 1 base from V and 2 bases from J, with 6 bases in between. The germline V gene encodes CDR1 SGHAT and CDR2 FQNNGV.

This chain connects TRBV5-1 to TRBJ2-3; TRBD1 aligns across 8 bases. The CDR3 covers 17 residues. V shed 5 bases, J shed 2 bases, and the junction held 13 bases outside the gene matches. CDR1 and CDR2 (germline): SGHRS, YFSETQ. CDR3: CASSIYGTGTNTDTQYF. For the CDR3, the DNA is TGCGCCAGCAGTATCTATGGGACAGGTACTAACACAGATACGCAGTATTTT.

The rearrangement joins TRBV7-2 to TRBJ2-4; a weak D match, TRBD2 (6 bases). Trimming stripped 5 bases from V and 0 bases from J, with 11 bases between. Germline V gene data show CDR1 as SGHTA and CDR2 as FQGNSA. CDR3 length: 15 amino acids. The CDR3 DNA reads as TGTGCCAGCAGCGACGGGGGAATAGCCAAAAACATTCAGTACTTC. It specifies CASSDGGIAKNIQYF.

The V gene is TRBV19, the J gene TRBJ1-2; tentatively, D is TRBD1 (5 bases). Trimming removed 3 bases from V and 10 bases from J, with 12 bases in between. The CDR3 covers 12 residues. The germline CDR1 and CDR2 sequences are LNHDA and SQIVND (reference sequence). The CDR3 nucleotides read TGTGCCAGTAGTATTAGGGGAGGTGCCTACACCTTC. Translating it yields CASSIRGGAYTF.

This sequence joins TRBV5-1 and TRBJ1-3; TRBD1 matches at 8 bases. Germline-derived CDR1 and CDR2 are SGHRS and YFSETQ. The CDR3 covers 15 residues. With 4 bases clipped from V and 4 bases from J, the junction kept 7 bases outside the gene matches. CDR3 DNA sequence: TGCGCCAGCAGCGGGCAGGGGGCTTTCGGAAACACCATATATTTT. Translation gives CASSGQGAFGNTIYF.

The chain couples TRBV5-4 to TRBJ2-5; TRBD1 matches 7 bases. TRBJ2-7 explains the end of the DNA better; the J call may be wrong. The CDR3 spans 12 residues. Looked up from germline, CDR1 is SGHNT and CDR2 is YYREEE (reference sequence). This chain's CDR3 is CASSVDRYEQYF. Here the CDR3 DNA reads TGTGCCAGCAGCGTGGACAGGTACGAGCAGTACTTC.

CDR3 DNA: TGTGCCAGCAGCTTAGTCGGGGGGCGGCAGCCCCAGCATTTT. Amino acids: CASSLVGGRQPQHF. The chain recombines TRBV11-2 with TRBJ1-5; weak D call: TRBD1 (6 bases). Trimming shortened V by 1 base and J by 7 bases, and 11 bases separated the two germline ends. CDR1 is SGHAT and CDR2 is FQNNGV in the germline V gene. The CDR3 runs 14 residues.

This clone was seen just once. The chain employs TRBV18 and TRBJ2-4, with a possible D match to TRBD1 (6 bases). Germline V gene sequence: CDR1 KGHSH, CDR2 LQKENI. The CDR3 is 16 residues long. V lost 9 bases, J lost 0 bases, and 18 bases lay in between. CDR3 nucleotide sequence: TGTGCCAGTTCCGAAACCACAGGGAGAGCCAAAAACATTCAGTACTTC. Protein: CASSETTGRAKNIQYF.